The next 3 T cell receptor beta chains were all read from a single sample in a study of OX40 agonist ivuxolimab in advanced cancers. Some clones are missing from TCRdb's copy, which holds only in-frame ones; the method was immunoSEQ multiplex PCR. The data hold around 74,000 clones, with about 85% observed a single time. The material was CD4+ or CD8+ T cells sorted from blood, obtained in a trial of the OX40 agonist ivuxolimab. These receptors were obtained from an adult with an advanced solid tumor such as melanoma, head and neck, liver or kidney cancer.

V usage is TRBV18 and J usage is TRBJ2-3, with TRBD1 matching 7 bases. The germline V gene encodes CDR1 KGHSH and CDR2 LQKENI. The V segment lost 0 bases and the J segment 4 bases; nucleotides outside the gene matches: 1. The CDR3 has 14 residues. The chain's CDR3 is CASSPPGQPDTQYF. CDR3 bases: TGTGCCAGCTCACCACCGGGACAGCCAGATACGCAGTATTTT.

The rearrangement joins TRBV7-2 to TRBJ2-2, with 12 nucleotides matching TRBD1. The germline V gene has CDR1 SGHTA and CDR2 FQGNSA. Trimming took 4 bases from V and 8 from J; bases not matched to a gene: 8. The CDR3 is 16 residues long. The CDR3 loop is CASSSTGTGGAGELFF. The CDR3 DNA is TGTGCCAGCAGCTCCACCGGGACAGGGGGCGCGGGGGAGCTGTTTTTT.

The CDR3 DNA reads as TGTGCCAGCTCTCCCGGACGGACGAAAGAGCAGTACTTC. This gives the protein CASSPGRTKEQYF. V gene TRBV18 combines with J gene TRBJ2-7; unclear D gene. CDR3 length: 13 amino acids. V was cut by 6 bases and J by 7 bases, with 16 bases left in between. From germline, CDR1 is KGHSH and CDR2 LQKENI.